This entry features one T cell receptor (beta chain) sequence. This clone came up once. The antigen it binds to is not known. Base qualities are not at hand, and no much larger clone is one base apart. Enrolling through a virtual design, the prospective study's participants ranged in age from roughly 18 to 95 years and lived across 20 to 25 United States geographic areas. In the prospective study, participants were assigned to cohorts based on the clinical history participants reported in a screening survey and a study questionnaire. Recovered participants in ImmuneRACE Cohort 3 were defined as having two consecutive negative NP/OP PCR tests, clearance from a healthcare professional, or resolution of symptoms. Each participant in the prospective study had whole blood, serum and a nasopharyngeal or oropharyngeal swab collected by mobile phlebotomists. Prospective study participants could optionally give additional blood draws and questionnaires over a roughly two-month period. Before DNA extraction, prospective study blood samples were shipped either frozen or at room temperature.

TCRbeta CDR3 regions were amplified from genomic DNA by means of the immunoSEQ Assay, a bias-controlled multiplex PCR. The paper's data handling went like this. The number of nucleated cells in each sample was estimated from the amplification of reference gene primers within the assay. To quantify the absolute abundance of each unique TCRbeta CDR3 rearrangement, sequence reads were collapsed and filtered. For each sample, productive Simpson clonality was calculated as the square root of Simpson's diversity index over productive rearrangements. TCRdb re-hosts the immuneACCESS table, in-frame sequences only. Its copies lack some clones; in the studies checked, an unresolved V gene accounts for under half of them, and the cause for the rest is not known. V and J calls and clone size are copied from that table; D and trimming were computed from the DNA. The table for this sample lists approximately 450,000 clones; roughly nine tenths of them were counted only once. The ten largest clones capture 1% to 1.3% of the sample.

CDR1 and CDR2, looked up from the germline V gene, are MDHEN and SYDVKM. V was cut back by 7 bases and J by 4 bases, leaving a gap of 11 bases between them. Its CDR3 holds 13 amino acids, cysteine through phenylalanine. Only the CDR3 part of the read is kept: 39 bases, read in frame from the first base. The sample belongs to a study of blood T cell repertoires in COVID-19 (dated by TCRdb to between 2020 and 2021). Turning to the overall study: Collaborator samples came from the United States, Italy and Spain and covered acute and convalescent phases of COVID-19. The prospective study material was composed of cDNA or gDNA derived from T cells, B-cell-depleted T cells, or PBMCs. The dataset comprised deeply sampled blood TCRbeta repertoires from subjects exposed to, actively infected with, or recovered from COVID-19. The repertoires were made available in a free public database intended to serve as a resource for research on the immune response to SARS-CoV-2. The samples were drawn from the first 160 participants of the ongoing ImmuneRACE study and from more than 1,000 subjects provided by 6 global collaborators. A de-identified subject ID, COVID-19 status, age in years and sex were almost always included in the sample metadata. HLA class I and class II types, where available, came from metadata supplied by the sample provider rather than from assay-based typing. What the research found in general, with its limitations: The amount of clinical and demographic metadata varied by source and participant and was provided uncurated.

The sample consisted of PBMCs or T cells enriched from blood (not recorded which). The sequence was obtained from a man younger than 45 who had recovered from COVID-19. Here the chain combines TRBV28 and TRBJ1-3; 5 matching bases give a weak D call of TRBD1. The nucleotide sequence reads TGTGCCAGCACCCGGGGGACCGGAAACACCATATATTTT. Translated, it gives CASTRGTGNTIYF.